These 9 T cell receptor beta chains were all obtained from the same sample, sequenced in a study of technical replicates of blood from a few donors. TCRdb's table, derived via immunoSEQ multiplex PCR, lists solely in-frame clones and lacks some. The top ten hold under 0.3% of the sample, which has about 82,000 clones, approximately 90% seen once. Material for sequencing was T cells isolated from PBMCs. The receptors originated from a human donor in good health.

The chain combines TRBV27 with TRBJ2-3; 8 nucleotides line up with TRBD1. CDR1 is MNHEY, CDR2 SMNVEV, per germline (reference sequence). Trimming cost V 9 bases and J 2 bases; bases outside gene matches: 7. This CDR3 spans 14 amino acids. This chain's CDR3 is CASQTGQATDTQYF. The CDR3 coding sequence is TGTGCCAGTCAGACGGGACAGGCCACAGATACGCAGTATTTT.

The chain links TRBV2 to TRBJ1-5, with D possibly matching TRBD1 (5 bases). The CDR3 has 14 amino acids. Germline CDR1 SNHLY, CDR2 FYNNEI. Trimming took off 2 bases at V and 6 bases at J, with 11 bases between the two ends. CDR3 sequence: CASSEPQGIQPQHF. The CDR3 nucleotides read TGTGCCAGCAGTGAACCCCAGGGTATTCAGCCCCAGCATTTT.

V and J are TRBV30 and TRBJ1-4; D is perhaps TRBD1 (5 bases). The germline V gene encodes CDR1 GTSNPN and CDR2 SVGIG (reference sequence). V was clipped by 5 bases and J by 6 bases, with 13 bases between them. CDR3 size: 13 residues. CDR3 in amino acids: CAWDSGPYEKLFF. In nucleotides, the CDR3 is TGTGCCTGGGACAGTGGGCCATATGAAAAACTGTTTTTT.

This chain joins TRBV14 and TRBJ2-1; 10 bases are shared with TRBD2. Germline CDR1 SGHDN, CDR2 FVKESK. The CDR3 has 14 amino acids. V lost 5 bases and J lost 12; bases outside the gene matches: 10. The CDR3 sequence is CASSLSGGALVQFF. The CDR3 region has the DNA TGTGCCAGCAGCTTAAGCGGGGGGGCCCTAGTGCAGTTCTTC.

The chain carries TRBV29-1 and TRBJ1-1, with 7 positions matching TRBD1. CDR3 size: 11 residues. In germline, CDR1 is SQVTM, CDR2 ANQGSEA. J gave up 11 bases and V 7 bases, and 10 bases lay outside the gene matches. This CDR3 reads CSGLQGLVAFF. CDR3 DNA sequence: TGCAGCGGACTACAGGGGTTGGTGGCTTTCTTT. The full variable domain, its missing parts supplied by reference TRBV29-1 and TRBJ1-1, is SAVISQKPSRDICQRGTSLTIQCQVDSQVTMMFWYRQQPGQSLTLIATANQGSEATYESGFVIDKFPISRPNLTFSTLTVSNMSPEDSSIYLCSGLQGLVAFFGQGTRLTVV.

CDR3 coding DNA: TGTGCCAGCAGTGGCGACAGGGACGGGCACACCATATATTTT. The encoded protein is CASSGDRDGHTIYF. The rearrangement links TRBV2 to TRBJ1-3; 7 bases are a match to TRBD1. V shed 4 bases and J 8 bases; nucleotides not matched to a gene: 8. Per the germline V gene, CDR1 is SNHLY and CDR2 is FYNNEI. The length of the CDR3 is 14 residues.

The chain employs TRBV4-1 and TRBJ1-4, with 8 positions matching TRBD1. CDR1 is MGHRA and CDR2 is YSYEKL in the germline V gene. The CDR3 is made up of 15 amino acids. V lost 3 bases, J lost 4 bases, and 4 bases stayed unmatched. CDR3 amino acids: CASSQGQAINEKLFF. CDR3 bases: TGCGCCAGCAGCCAGGGACAGGCGATTAATGAAAAACTGTTTTTT.

The chain employs TRBV5-8 and TRBJ1-2; 8 bases fit TRBD1. Germline values: CDR1 SGHTS, CDR2 YDEGEE. The trim removed 4 bases at V and 8 bases at J, leaving 13 bases unmatched. This CDR3 is built from 15 residues. CDR3 protein: CASSHPGQGSGGYTF. CDR3 nucleotides: TGTGCCAGCAGCCACCCCGGACAGGGCTCTGGAGGCTACACCTTC.

This clone was found once. The chain recombines TRBV11-2 with TRBJ2-7; 10 bases match TRBD1. Germline lookup yields CDR1 SGHAT and CDR2 FQNNGV. CDR3 size: 14 residues. V trimming: 4 bases; J trimming: 6 bases; junction bases outside the gene matches: 6. The CDR3, as DNA: TGTGCCAGCAGCTCGACAGGGGGCACTGGCGAGCAGTACTTC. This sequence encodes CASSSTGGTGEQYF.